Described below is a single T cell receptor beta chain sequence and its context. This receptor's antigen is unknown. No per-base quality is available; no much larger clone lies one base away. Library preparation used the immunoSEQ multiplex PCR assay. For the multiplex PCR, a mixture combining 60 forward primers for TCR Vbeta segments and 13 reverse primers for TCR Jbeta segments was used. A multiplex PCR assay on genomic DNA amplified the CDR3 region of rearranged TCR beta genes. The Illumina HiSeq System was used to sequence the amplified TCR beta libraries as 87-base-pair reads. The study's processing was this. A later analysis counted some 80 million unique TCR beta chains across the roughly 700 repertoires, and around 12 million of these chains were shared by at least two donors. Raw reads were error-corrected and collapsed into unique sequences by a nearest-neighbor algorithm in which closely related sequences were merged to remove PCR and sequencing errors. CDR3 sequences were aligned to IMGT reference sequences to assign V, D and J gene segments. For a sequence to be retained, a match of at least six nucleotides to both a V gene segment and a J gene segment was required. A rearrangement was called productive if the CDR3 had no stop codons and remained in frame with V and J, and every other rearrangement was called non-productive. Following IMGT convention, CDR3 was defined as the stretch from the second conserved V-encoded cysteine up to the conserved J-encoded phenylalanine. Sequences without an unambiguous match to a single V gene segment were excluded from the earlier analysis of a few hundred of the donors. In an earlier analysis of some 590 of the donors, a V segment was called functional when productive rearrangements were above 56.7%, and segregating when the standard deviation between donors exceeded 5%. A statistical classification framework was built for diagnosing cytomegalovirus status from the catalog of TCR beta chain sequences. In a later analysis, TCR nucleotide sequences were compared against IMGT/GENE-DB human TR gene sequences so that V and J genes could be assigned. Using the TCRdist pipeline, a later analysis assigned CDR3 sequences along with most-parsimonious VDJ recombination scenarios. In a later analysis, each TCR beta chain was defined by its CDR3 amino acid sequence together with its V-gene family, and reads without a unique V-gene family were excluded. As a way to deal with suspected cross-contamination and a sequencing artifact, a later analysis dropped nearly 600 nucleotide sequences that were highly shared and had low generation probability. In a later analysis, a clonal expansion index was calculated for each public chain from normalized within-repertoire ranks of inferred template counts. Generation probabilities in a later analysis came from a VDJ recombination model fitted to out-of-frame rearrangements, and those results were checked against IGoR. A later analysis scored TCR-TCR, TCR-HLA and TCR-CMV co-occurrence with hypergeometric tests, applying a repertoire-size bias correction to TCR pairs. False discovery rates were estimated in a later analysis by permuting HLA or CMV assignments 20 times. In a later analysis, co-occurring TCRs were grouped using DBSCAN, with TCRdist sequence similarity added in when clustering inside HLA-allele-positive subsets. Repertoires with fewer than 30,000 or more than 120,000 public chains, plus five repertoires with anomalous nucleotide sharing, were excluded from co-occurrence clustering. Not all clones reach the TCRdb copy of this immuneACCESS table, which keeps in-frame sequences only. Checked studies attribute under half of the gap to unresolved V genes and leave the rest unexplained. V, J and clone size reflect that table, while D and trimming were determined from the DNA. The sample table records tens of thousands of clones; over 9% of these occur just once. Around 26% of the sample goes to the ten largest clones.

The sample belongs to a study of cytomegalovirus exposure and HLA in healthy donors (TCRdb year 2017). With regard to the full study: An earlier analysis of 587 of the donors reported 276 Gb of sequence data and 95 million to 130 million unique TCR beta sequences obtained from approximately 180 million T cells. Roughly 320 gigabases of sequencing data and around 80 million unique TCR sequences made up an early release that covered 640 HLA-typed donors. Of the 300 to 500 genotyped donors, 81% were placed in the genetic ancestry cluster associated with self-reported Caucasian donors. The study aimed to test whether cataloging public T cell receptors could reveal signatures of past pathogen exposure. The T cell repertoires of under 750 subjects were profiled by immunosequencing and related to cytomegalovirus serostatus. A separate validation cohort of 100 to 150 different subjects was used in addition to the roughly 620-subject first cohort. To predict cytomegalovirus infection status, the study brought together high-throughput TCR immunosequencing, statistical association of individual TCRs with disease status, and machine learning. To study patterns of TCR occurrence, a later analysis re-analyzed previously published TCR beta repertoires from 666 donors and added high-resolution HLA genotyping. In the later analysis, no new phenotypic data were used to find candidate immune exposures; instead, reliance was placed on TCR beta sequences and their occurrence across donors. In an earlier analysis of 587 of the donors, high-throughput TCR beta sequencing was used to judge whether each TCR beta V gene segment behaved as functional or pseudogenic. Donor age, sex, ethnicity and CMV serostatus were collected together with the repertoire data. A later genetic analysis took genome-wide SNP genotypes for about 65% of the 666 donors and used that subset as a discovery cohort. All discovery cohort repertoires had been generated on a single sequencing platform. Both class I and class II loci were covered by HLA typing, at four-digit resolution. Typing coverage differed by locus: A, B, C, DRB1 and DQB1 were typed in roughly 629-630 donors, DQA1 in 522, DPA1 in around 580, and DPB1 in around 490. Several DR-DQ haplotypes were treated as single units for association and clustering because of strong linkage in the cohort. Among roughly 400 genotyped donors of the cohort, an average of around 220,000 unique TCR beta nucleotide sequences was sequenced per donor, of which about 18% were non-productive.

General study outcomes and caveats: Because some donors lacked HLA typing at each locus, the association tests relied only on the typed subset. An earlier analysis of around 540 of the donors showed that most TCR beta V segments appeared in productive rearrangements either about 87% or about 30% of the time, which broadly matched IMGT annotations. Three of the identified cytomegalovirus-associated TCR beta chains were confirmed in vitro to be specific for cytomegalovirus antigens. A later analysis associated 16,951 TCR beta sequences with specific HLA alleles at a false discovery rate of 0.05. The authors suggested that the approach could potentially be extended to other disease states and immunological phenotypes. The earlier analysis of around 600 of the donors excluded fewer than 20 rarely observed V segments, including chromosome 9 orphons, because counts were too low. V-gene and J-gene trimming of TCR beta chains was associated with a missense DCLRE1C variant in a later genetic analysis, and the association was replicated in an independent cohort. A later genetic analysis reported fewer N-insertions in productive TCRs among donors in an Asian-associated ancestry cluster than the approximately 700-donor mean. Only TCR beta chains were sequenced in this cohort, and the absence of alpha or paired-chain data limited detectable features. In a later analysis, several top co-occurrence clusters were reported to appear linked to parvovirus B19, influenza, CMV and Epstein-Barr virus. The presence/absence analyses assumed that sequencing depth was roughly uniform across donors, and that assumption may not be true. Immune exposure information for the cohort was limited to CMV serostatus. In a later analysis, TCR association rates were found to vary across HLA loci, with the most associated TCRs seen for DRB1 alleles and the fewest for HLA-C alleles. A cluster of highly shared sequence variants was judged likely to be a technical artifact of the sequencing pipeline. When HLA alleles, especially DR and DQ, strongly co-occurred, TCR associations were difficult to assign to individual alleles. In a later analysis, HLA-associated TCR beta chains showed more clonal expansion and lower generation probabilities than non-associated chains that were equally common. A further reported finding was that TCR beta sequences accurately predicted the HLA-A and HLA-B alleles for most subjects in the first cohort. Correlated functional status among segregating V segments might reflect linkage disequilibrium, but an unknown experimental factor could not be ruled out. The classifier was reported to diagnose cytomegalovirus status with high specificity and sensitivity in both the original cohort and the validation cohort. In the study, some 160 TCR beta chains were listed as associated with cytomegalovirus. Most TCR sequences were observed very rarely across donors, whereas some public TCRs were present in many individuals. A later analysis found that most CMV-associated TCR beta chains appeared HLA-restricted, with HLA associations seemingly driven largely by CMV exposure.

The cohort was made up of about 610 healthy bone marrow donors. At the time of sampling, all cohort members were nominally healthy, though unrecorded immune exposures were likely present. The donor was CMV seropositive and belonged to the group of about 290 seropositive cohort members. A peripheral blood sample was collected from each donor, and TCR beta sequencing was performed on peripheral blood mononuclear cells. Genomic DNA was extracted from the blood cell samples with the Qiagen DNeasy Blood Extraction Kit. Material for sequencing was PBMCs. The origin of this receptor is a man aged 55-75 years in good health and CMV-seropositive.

For the CDR3, the sequence is CASPTVGRTEAFF. The DNA reads TGTGCCAGCCCCACGGTGGGGAGGACTGAAGCTTTCTTT. Rearrangement joined TRBV9 to TRBJ1-1, with the identity of the D gene unclear. Per the germline V gene, SGDLS is the CDR1 and YYNGEE is the CDR2. Cut back by 7 bases and 5 bases, the V and J ends lie 15 bases apart. From the cysteine up to the phenylalanine, the CDR3 has a length of 13 residues. Only the CDR3 DNA stays, 39 bases, in frame from base 1.